Following are 7 T cell receptor beta chains from one sample sequenced in a study of T cells expressing NK-cell markers. Using the 5' RACE reads, TCRdb records one entry per CDR3 protein without DNA. Its listing shows 350,000 to 400,000 distinct CDR3 sequences. The material sequenced was blood T cells: a sorted CD56 or NKG2C T cell subset, CD4+ or CD8+ T cells, or bulk PBMC T cells (not recorded which). The receptors originated from a woman in her forties or fifties in good health.

The chain has TRBV29-1 and TRBJ2-7. Germline V gene lookup returns CDR1 SQVTM and CDR2 ANQGSEA. This CDR3 comprises 11 residues. This CDR3 reads CSVEGVGEQYF.

The rearrangement joins TRBV4-1 to TRBJ2-5; TCRdb's D gene call, TRBD2, goes unchecked for lack of DNA. CDR3 length: 16 amino acids. Germline values: CDR1 MGHRA, CDR2 YSYEKL. The CDR3 loop is CASSPTLAGGLETQYF.

The chain joins TRBV11-2 to TRBJ2-1; TCRdb's D call of TRBD2 is untestable without DNA. Germline V lookup: CDR1 SGHAT, CDR2 FQNNGV. The CDR3 loop spans 14 amino acids. Here the CDR3 reads CASSSREVGNEQFF.

The chain carries TRBV12-3 or TRBV12-4 and TRBJ1-3. This CDR3 has 14 residues. The CDR3 sequence: CASSFGQIGNTIYF.

The rearrangement joins TRBV12-3 or TRBV12-4 to TRBJ1-1; the TCRdb D gene call, TRBD1, has no DNA to confirm it. The CDR3 length is 15 residues. The CDR3 region is CASSLRGGGVTEAFF.

The chain employs TRBV6-1 and TRBJ1-5; TCRdb's assignment of TRBD1 cannot be checked, as there is no DNA. CDR3 length: 14 amino acids. Germline assignment: CDR1 MNHNS and CDR2 SASEGT. CDR3 protein: CASLPRDGNQPQHF.

This chain connects TRBV20-1 to TRBJ2-6; TCRdb returns TRBD1, unconfirmable since there is no DNA. This CDR3 has 14 residues. In germline, CDR1 is DFQATT, CDR2 SNEGSKA (reference sequence). CDR3: CSAQGAGGANVLTF.